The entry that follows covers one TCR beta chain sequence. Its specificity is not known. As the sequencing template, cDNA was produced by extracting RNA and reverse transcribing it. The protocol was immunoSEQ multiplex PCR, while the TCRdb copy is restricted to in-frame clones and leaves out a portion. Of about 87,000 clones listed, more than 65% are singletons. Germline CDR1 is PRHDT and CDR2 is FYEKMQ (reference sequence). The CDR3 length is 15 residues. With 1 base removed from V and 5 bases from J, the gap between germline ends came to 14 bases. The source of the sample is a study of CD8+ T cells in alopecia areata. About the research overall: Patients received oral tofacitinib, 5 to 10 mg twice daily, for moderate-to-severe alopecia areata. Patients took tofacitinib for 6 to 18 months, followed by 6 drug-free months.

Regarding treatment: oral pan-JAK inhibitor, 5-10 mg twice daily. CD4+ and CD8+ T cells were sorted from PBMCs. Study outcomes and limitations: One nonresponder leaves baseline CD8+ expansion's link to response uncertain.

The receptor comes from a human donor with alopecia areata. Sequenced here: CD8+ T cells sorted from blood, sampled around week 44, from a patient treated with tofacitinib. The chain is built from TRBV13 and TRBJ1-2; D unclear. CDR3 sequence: CASSLEGIFEYGYTF. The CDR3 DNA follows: TGTGCCAGCAGCTTAGAGGGAATCTTTGAGTATGGCTACACCTTC.